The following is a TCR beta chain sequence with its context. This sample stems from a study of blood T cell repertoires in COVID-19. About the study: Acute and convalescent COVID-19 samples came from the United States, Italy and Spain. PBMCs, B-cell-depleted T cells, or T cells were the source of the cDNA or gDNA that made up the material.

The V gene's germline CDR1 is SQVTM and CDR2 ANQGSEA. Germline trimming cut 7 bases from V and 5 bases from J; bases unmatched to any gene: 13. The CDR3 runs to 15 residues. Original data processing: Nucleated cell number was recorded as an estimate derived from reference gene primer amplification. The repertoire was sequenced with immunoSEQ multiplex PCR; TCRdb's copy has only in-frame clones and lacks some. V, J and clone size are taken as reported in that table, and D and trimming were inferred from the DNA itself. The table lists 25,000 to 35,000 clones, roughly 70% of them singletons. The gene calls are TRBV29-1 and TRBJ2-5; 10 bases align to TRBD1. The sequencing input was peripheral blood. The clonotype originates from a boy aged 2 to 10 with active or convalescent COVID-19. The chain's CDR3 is CSDRMRQGAWETQYF. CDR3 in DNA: TGCAGCGACAGAATGAGACAGGGGGCGTGGGAGACCCAGTACTTC. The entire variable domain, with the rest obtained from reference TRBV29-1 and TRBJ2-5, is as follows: SAVISQKPSRDICQRGTSLTIQCQVDSQVTMMFWYRQQPGQSLTLIATANQGSEATYESGFVIDKFPISRPNLTFSTLTVSNMSPEDSSIYLCSDRMRQGAWETQYFGPGTRLLVL.